This is a list of T cell receptor beta chains from one sample in a study of T cells in Graves' hyperthyroidism and ophthalmopathy. TCRdb called the multiplex PCR reads again in MiXCR, with one record for every CDR3 protein. The sample contains 150,000 to 200,000 distinct CDR3 sequences, about 9% of which appear only once. Sequencing input: blood. The receptor set was obtained from a woman under 30 with Graves' hyperthyroidism that later progressed to Graves' ophthalmopathy. Both conserved end residues are part of each CDR3. The D gene is left open where the match is weak. A clone size is listed for some rows: how often the clone was seen (once, few, many), or a class if it is expanded.

j_call clone_size v_call d_call cdr3_aa cdr3_nt
TRBJ1-2 many TRBV6-1 - CASSEGFGNYGYTF TGTGCCAGCAGTGAAGGGTTTGGAAACTATGGCTACACCTTC
TRBJ1-1 many TRBV5-1 TRBD1 CASSLRPQGGLNTEAFF TGCGCCAGCAGCTTGCGCCCACAGGGGGGATTGAACACTGAAGCTTTCTTT
TRBJ2-1 many TRBV11-2 - CASSSPLVSGNNEQFF TGTGCCAGCAGCTCCCCGTTGGTAAGCGGCAACAATGAGCAGTTCTTC
TRBJ2-1 many TRBV20-1 TRBD2 CSARDPGTSGSYNEQFF TGCAGTGCTAGAGATCCCGGGACTAGCGGCTCCTACAATGAGCAGTTCTTC
TRBJ2-1 many TRBV10-3 TRBD1 CAIRGTETDEQFF TGTGCCATCAGGGGGACAGAGACGGATGAGCAGTTCTTC
TRBJ2-7 many TRBV20-1 TRBD1 CSARDIGQDPFYYEQYF TGCAGTGCTAGAGACATAGGACAGGATCCTTTCTACTACGAGCAGTACTTC
TRBJ2-7 many TRBV10-3 TRBD1 CAISESRAGTGGYEQYF TGTGCCATCAGTGAGTCGAGAGCCGGGACAGGGGGTTACGAGCAGTACTTC
TRBJ2-3 few TRBV11-2 TRBD2 CASSSLAGVGTDTQYF TGTGCCAGCAGTTCACTCGCGGGGGTAGGCACAGATACGCAGTATTTT
TRBJ2-1 few TRBV9 TRBD1 CASSKRTGEVGYNEQFF TGTGCCAGCAGCAAGAGGACAGGGGAAGTAGGCTACAATGAGCAGTTCTTC
TRBJ1-5 many TRBV6-1 - CASSRGLIGQPQHF TGTGCCAGCTCGCGGGGGCTGATTGGTCAGCCCCAGCATTTT
TRBJ2-2 many TRBV24-1 - CATSDLRVQGGELFF TGTGCCACCAGTGATTTGAGAGTTCAGGGCGGGGAGCTGTTTTTT
TRBJ2-1 few TRBV6-2/TRBV6-3 - CASSYSKGGGPTSYNEQFF TGTGCCAGCAGTTACTCGAAGGGGGGGGGGCCTACCTCCTACAATGAGCAGTTCTTC
TRBJ2-3 few TRBV5-1 - CASSYDSTDTQYF TGCGCCAGCAGCTATGACAGCACAGATACGCAGTATTTT
TRBJ2-7 many TRBV4-2 - CASSQARGYEQYF TGTGCCAGCAGCCAAGCCCGGGGCTACGAGCAGTACTTC
TRBJ2-1 many TRBV12-3/TRBV12-4 TRBD2 CASSLAGGGEDNEQFF TGTGCCAGCAGTTTGGCCGGCGGGGGGGAGGACAATGAGCAGTTCTTC
TRBJ2-1 - TRBV19 - CASSIDGSTYNEQFF TGTGCCAGTAGTATAGACGGGTCGACCTACAATGAGCAGTTCTTC
TRBJ2-1 many TRBV28 TRBD2 CASSLLWREGFYNEQFF TGTGCCAGCAGTTTACTCTGGCGGGAGGGATTTTACAATGAGCAGTTCTTC
TRBJ1-1 many TRBV5-6 - CASSLQQNTEAFF TGTGCCAGCAGCTTACAGCAGAACACTGAAGCTTTCTTT
TRBJ2-3 - TRBV4-1 - CASSPFRTSTDTQYF TGCGCCAGCAGCCCATTTCGGACCAGCACAGATACGCAGTATTTT
TRBJ2-5 many TRBV5-1 - CASSFRIQRRGGDGTQYF TGCGCCAGCAGCTTCCGGATACAGCGTCGTGGGGGCGACGGGACCCAGTACTTC
TRBJ2-1 many TRBV24-1 - CATSDLEMNYNEQFF TGTGCCACCAGTGACCTTGAGATGAACTACAATGAGCAGTTCTTC
TRBJ1-1 many TRBV20-1 - CRGFKDNTEAFF TGCAGGGGGTTTAAGGACAACACTGAAGCTTTCTTT
TRBJ2-7 few TRBV19 - CASSTSPDYTLTVYEQYF TGTGCCAGTTCCACCAGCCCGGATTATACCTTAACCGTCTACGAGCAGTACTTC
TRBJ1-1 - TRBV30 - CAWRQRLGRKNTEAFF TGTGCCTGGAGACAAAGACTGGGCAGAAAGAACACTGAAGCTTTCTTT
TRBJ2-1 - TRBV7-3 TRBD1 CASSYGTAYNEQFF TGTGCCAGCAGCTATGGGACAGCTTACAATGAGCAGTTCTTC
TRBJ2-7 many TRBV6-1 TRBD1 CASSRDSKYEQYF TGTGCCAGCAGCCGGGACAGCAAGTACGAGCAGTACTTC
TRBJ2-6 many TRBV2 - CASSDDRTRANVLTF TGTGCCAGCAGCGATGACAGGACCAGGGCCAACGTCCTGACTTTC
TRBJ1-1 many TRBV28 - CASSALGTEAFF TGTGCCAGCAGCGCCCTGGGGACTGAAGCTTTCTTT
TRBJ2-2 many TRBV28 - CASSDSTRYTGELFF TGTGCCAGCAGCGACTCAACGAGGTACACCGGGGAGCTGTTTTTT
TRBJ2-7 few TRBV19 - CASSSLGEQYF TGTGCCAGTAGTTCTTTGGGCGAGCAGTACTTC
TRBJ1-1 many TRBV18 - CASSRVGGTEAFF TGTGCCAGCTCACGTGTGGGGGGGACTGAAGCTTTCTTT
TRBJ1-2 many TRBV12-3/TRBV12-4 TRBD1 CASNPGGTVYGYTF TGTGCCAGCAATCCTGGGGGGACAGTTTATGGCTACACCTTC
TRBJ2-5 many TRBV9 TRBD2 CASSATRLAGGTQYF TGTGCCAGCAGCGCGACACGACTAGCGGGGGGGACCCAGTACTTC
TRBJ2-7 - TRBV6-1 - CASSLGTISYEQYF TGTGCCAGCAGCTTGGGGACAATCTCCTACGAGCAGTACTTC
TRBJ2-2 - TRBV6-1 - CASSSPDFLGTGELFF TGTGCCAGCAGTTCCCCGGACTTTCTGGGGACCGGGGAGCTGTTTTTT
TRBJ1-5 many TRBV2 TRBD1 CASSTQGEQPQHF TGTGCCAGCAGTACACAGGGGGAACAGCCCCAGCATTTT
TRBJ1-6 few TRBV20-1 - CSATGDSSGHNSPLHF TGCAGTGCTACCGGGGACTCCTCAGGGCATAATTCACCCCTCCACTTT
TRBJ2-7 - TRBV3-1 - CASSRTESPYEQYF TGTGCCAGCAGCCGGACAGAAAGCCCCTACGAGCAGTACTTC
TRBJ2-1 - TRBV9 TRBD2 CASSAREGGSYNEQFF TGTGCCAGCAGTGCGCGGGAGGGGGGATCCTACAATGAGCAGTTCTTC
TRBJ2-7 - TRBV6-5 - CAGSYGPGNYEQYF TGTGCCGGCAGTTACGGGCCAGGGAACTACGAGCAGTACTTC
TRBJ2-3 many TRBV10-1 - CASSEGGRSTDTQYF TGCGCCAGCAGTGAGGGTGGACGCAGCACAGATACGCAGTATTTT
TRBJ2-5 many TRBV3-1 TRBD2 CASSQAVASGRETQYF TGTGCCAGCAGCCAAGCCGTGGCTAGCGGTCGGGAGACCCAGTACTTC
TRBJ1-1 many TRBV6-1 - CASSEVAGSNTEAFF TGTGCCAGCAGTGAAGTAGCAGGGTCGAACACTGAAGCTTTCTTT